These 30 T cell receptor beta chains originate from one sample sequenced in a study of spatial heterogeneity in lung cancer. Time point specified: blood at routine non-recurrence follow-up after resection. TCRdb independently ran MiXCR on the 5' RACE reads; one entry per CDR3 protein. This table holds about 70,000 distinct CDR3 sequences, about 9.5% found once. The input for sequencing was PBMCs, taken at follow-up. These receptors originate from a female donor with early-stage non-small cell lung cancer.

This clonotype was observed at least ten times. V gene TRBV7-9 combines with J gene TRBJ2-1; TRBD2 is a possible D gene (6 bases). V lost 6 bases and J lost 0, with 15 bases in between. This CDR3 is 16 amino acids long. Germline lookup yields CDR1 SEHNR and CDR2 FQNEAQ (reference sequence). DNA for the CDR3: TGTGCCAGCAGTTCGGTAGCGGAGAGCTCCTACAATGAGCAGTTCTTC. Residues: CASSSVAESSYNEQFF. The full variable domain, its missing parts supplied by reference TRBV7-9 and TRBJ2-1, is DTGVSQNPRHKITKRGQNVTFRCDPISEHNRLYWYRQTLGQGPEFLTYFQNEAQLEKSRLLSDRFSAERPKGSFSTLEIQRTEQGDSAMYLCASSSVAESSYNEQFFGPGTRLTVL.

This clonotype was observed at least ten times. This chain joins TRBV9 and TRBJ2-6, with D perhaps TRBD1 (6 bases). This CDR3 has 18 residues. Germline CDR1 SGDLS, CDR2 YYNGEE. V lost 4 bases to trimming and J lost 0 bases, with 17 bases between them. This CDR3 is CASSPTTGRSSGANVLTF. Here the CDR3 DNA reads TGTGCCAGCAGCCCCACGACAGGTCGCTCCTCTGGGGCCAACGTCCTGACTTTC.

The gene calls are TRBV5-4 and TRBJ2-1; tentative D call: TRBD2 (6 bases). The CDR3 contains 16 residues. Germline loops: CDR1 SGHNT, CDR2 YYREEE (reference sequence). V was clipped by 1 base and J by 6 bases, with 17 bases between them. CDR3 in amino acids: CASSLFGGDGANEQFF. CDR3 DNA: TGTGCCAGCAGCTTGTTCGGGGGAGATGGGGCCAATGAGCAGTTCTTC.

This clonotype appeared many times. The gene calls are TRBV6-5 and TRBJ2-1, with TRBD1 as a possible D gene (6 bases). Germline CDR1 MNHEY, CDR2 SVGAGI. The germline V and J ends were trimmed by 6 bases and 5 bases, with 11 bases remaining between them. The CDR3 contains 13 residues. The CDR3: CASSPQGDNEQFF. Here the CDR3 DNA reads TGTGCCAGCAGCCCACAGGGAGACAATGAGCAGTTCTTC.

This clonotype was recorded a few times. CDR3 DNA: TGTGCCAGCAGCGTGACTGGCAATGAGCAGTTCTTC. This translates into CASSVTGNEQFF. This chain links TRBV7-8 with TRBJ2-1; D is unresolved. Germline V gene lookup returns CDR1 SGHVS and CDR2 FQNEAQ. Trimming pared 5 bases from V and 6 bases from J, leaving 8 bases between. The CDR3 extends over 12 amino acids.

This clonotype was counted ten times or more. The chain is built from TRBV5-1 and TRBJ2-1; D not certain. The CDR3 totals 13 residues. The ends were cut back, 3 bases at V and 6 bases at J, with 10 bases in the middle. The germline CDR1 and CDR2 sequences are SGHRS and YFSETQ. The CDR3 nucleotides read TGCGCCAGCAGCTCGTTGGCAGGCAATGAGCAGTTCTTC. Amino acids: CASSSLAGNEQFF.

This clonotype was seen only a few times. The gene calls are TRBV20-1 and TRBJ1-5; D call uncertain. The germline V and J ends were trimmed by 5 bases and 3 bases, with 11 bases remaining between them. The CDR3 covers 13 residues. Germline loops: CDR1 DFQATT, CDR2 SNEGSKA (reference sequence). This chain's CDR3 is CSAPAQNNQPQHF. Here the CDR3 DNA reads TGCAGTGCTCCTGCGCAGAACAATCAGCCCCAGCATTTT.

This clonotype was detected many times. This chain links TRBV10-3 with TRBJ1-1; the D gene is possibly TRBD1 (6 bases). V was trimmed by 6 bases and J by 1 base, leaving 12 bases between them. Germline assignment: CDR1 ENHRY and CDR2 SYGVKD. The CDR3 spans 14 residues. CDR3 in DNA: TGTGCCATCAGCCTTCAGGGGAAGAACACTGAAGCTTTCTTT. As protein: CAISLQGKNTEAFF.

The chain links TRBV11-2 to TRBJ2-1, with 12 bases aligning to TRBD2. The CDR3 is 18 residues long. V was clipped by 5 bases and J by 1 base; unmatched bases: 9. Looked up from germline, CDR1 is SGHAT and CDR2 is FQNNGV. CDR3 sequence (DNA): TGTGCCAGCAGCCCTAGGACTAGCGGGACAAAATCCTACAATGAGCAGTTCTTC. Amino acid sequence: CASSPRTSGTKSYNEQFF. Together with reference TRBV11-2 and TRBJ2-1, the CDR3 gives the full variable domain: EAGVAQSPRYKIIEKRQSVAFWCNPISGHATLYWYQQILGQGPKLLIQFQNNGVVDDSQLPKDRFSAERLKGVDSTLKIQPAKLEDSAVYLCASSPRTSGTKSYNEQFFGPGTRLTVL.

This clonotype was detected many times. The chain uses TRBV6-1 and TRBJ1-5, with D unresolved. CDR3 length: 15 residues. Germline V gene data show CDR1 as MNHNS and CDR2 as SASEGT. The V and J ends lost 1 base and 3 bases respectively, with 10 bases between them. In DNA form, the CDR3 reads TGTGCCAGCAGTGAAGTGGGAGGCAACAATCAGCCCCAGCATTTT. It translates to CASSEVGGNNQPQHF.

This clonotype was detected many times. The V call is TRBV2, the J call TRBJ1-2; 7 nucleotides agree with TRBD1. The CDR3 consists of 14 residues. Germline CDR1 is SNHLY and CDR2 is FYNNEI. Trimming at V came to 6 bases and at J to 0 bases, leaving 4 bases not matched to a gene. The CDR3 nucleotides are TGTGCCAGCAGCCGGACAGGTTCTAACTATGGCTACACCTTC. It yields the protein CASSRTGSNYGYTF.

In its sample, this clonotype was seen a few times. The rearrangement joins TRBV20-1 to TRBJ1-5; D gene ambiguous. The CDR3 sequence is 15 residues long. Germline V gene data show CDR1 as DFQATT and CDR2 as SNEGSKA (reference sequence). Deletions cut 1 base from V and 3 bases from J, with 13 bases between. CDR3 protein: CSARALGTANQPQHF. The DNA for the CDR3 is TGCAGTGCTAGAGCCCTAGGCACAGCCAATCAGCCCCAGCATTTT.

With regard to this clonotype: The junction differs from germline at one of its ends, possibly a read error. The chain carries TRBV7-7 and TRBJ2-7; D possibly matches TRBD1 or TRBD2 (5 bases each). CDR1 is SSHAT, CDR2 FNYEAQ, per germline (reference sequence). The CDR3 is made up of 14 amino acids. DNA of the CDR3: TGTGCTAGCAGTCTAACCGGGACCCCCGGCGAGCAGTACTTC. Protein product: CASSLTGTPGEQYF.

This clonotype has ten or more counts. V and J are TRBV12-3 or TRBV12-4 and TRBJ1-2; D is possibly TRBD1 (6 bases). The ends were cut back, 2 bases at V and 3 bases at J, with 19 bases in the middle. This CDR3 contains 17 residues. The CDR3 spells CASSLRHRASSYYGYTF. In DNA, the CDR3 is TGTGCCAGCAGTTTAAGGCACAGGGCTTCTTCCTACTATGGCTACACCTTC.

The gene calls are TRBV13 and TRBJ2-1; 13 positions match TRBD2. Germline V gives CDR1 PRHDT, CDR2 FYEKMQ (reference sequence). The V and J ends lost 5 bases and 9 bases, in that order; junction bases with no gene match: 13. The CDR3 contains 17 residues. The CDR3 nucleotides read TGTGCCAGCAGCCGCGGGGGGGGACTAGCGGGATCGGGTGAGCAGTTCTTC. Its translation: CASSRGGGLAGSGEQFF. Based on the CDR3 plus reference TRBV13 and TRBJ2-1, the full variable domain is AAGVIQSPRHLIKEKRETATLKCYPIPRHDTVYWYQQGPGQDPQFLISFYEKMQSDKGSIPDRFSAQQFSDYHSELNMSSLELGDSALYFCASSRGGGLAGSGEQFFGPGTRLTVL.

CDR3 in DNA: TGTGCCAGCAGATTGACTAGCGGGAGATCGAAGACCCAGTACTTC. Protein: CASRLTSGRSKTQYF. The gene calls are TRBV11-2 and TRBJ2-5; 12 bases fit TRBD2. With V trimmed by 6 bases and J by 6 bases, 8 bases remained unmatched. The CDR3 has 15 residues. Germline V lookup: CDR1 SGHAT, CDR2 FQNNGV.

This clonotype was picked up many times. The chain couples TRBV11-3 to TRBJ2-5; possibly TRBD1 or TRBD2 for D (6 bases each). The CDR3 is made up of 13 amino acids. Germline V gene data show CDR1 as SGHNT and CDR2 as YENEEA. The CDR3 reads CASSIGGQETQYF. The CDR3 coding sequence is TGTGCTTCGAGTATAGGGGGGCAAGAGACCCAGTACTTC. Complete variable domain (other parts from reference TRBV11-3 and TRBJ2-5): EAGVVQSPRYKIIEKKQPVAFWCNPISGHNTLYWYLQNLGQGPELLIRYENEEAVDDSQLPKDRFSAERLKGVDSTLKIQPAELGDSAVYLCASSIGGQETQYFGPGTRLLVL.

This clonotype was observed many times. The chain employs TRBV28 and TRBJ2-7; maybe TRBD2 (6 bases). Germline V CDR1 and CDR2: MDHEN, SYDVKM. The V end lost 6 bases, the J end lost 0 bases, and 15 bases lay between the germline ends. CDR3 length: 15 amino acids. CDR3 DNA sequence: TGTGCCAGCAGCCCCTCTGCGGGGTACTCCTACGAGCAGTACTTC. Its translation: CASSPSAGYSYEQYF.

This clonotype was detected ten times or more. The V gene is TRBV30, the J gene TRBJ2-3; perhaps TRBD2 as D (5 bases). CDR1 is GTSNPN and CDR2 is SVGIG in the germline V gene (reference sequence). V gave up 8 bases and J gave up 3 bases, with 15 bases separating them. CDR3 length: 13 amino acids. CDR3 residues: CAAKKADTDTQYF. CDR3 in DNA: TGTGCCGCCAAAAAAGCGGATACAGATACGCAGTATTTT.

This clonotype was recorded at least ten times. This chain connects TRBV11-2 to TRBJ2-2, with a weak D call TRBD1 (5 bases). Trimming took 2 bases from V and 2 from J, leaving 9 bases between them. The CDR3 has 15 amino acids. CDR1 and CDR2 (germline): SGHAT, FQNNGV. CDR3 coding DNA: TGTGCCAGCAGCTTAAGGGGATCTAACACCGGGGAGCTGTTTTTT. It codes for CASSLRGSNTGELFF.

This clonotype was observed many times. The chain links TRBV18 to TRBJ2-7; D uncertain. The germline gives CDR1 KGHSH, CDR2 LQKENI. This CDR3 has 13 residues. The V gene lost 0 bases and the J gene lost 0 bases, with 3 bases spanning the gap. The CDR3 region has the DNA TGTGCCAGCTCACCACCGAGCTCCTACGAGCAGTACTTC. This codes for CASSPPSSYEQYF.

There are many counts of this clonotype. V gene TRBV11-2 combines with J gene TRBJ2-2; no clear D. V lost 2 bases and J lost 1, with 5 bases in between. The CDR3 contains 14 residues. The germline gives CDR1 SGHAT, CDR2 FQNNGV. Written as DNA, the CDR3 is TGTGCCAGCAGCTTACACCTGAACACCGGGGAGCTGTTTTTT. Translation: CASSLHLNTGELFF.

In regard to this clonotype: Given a much more abundant clone one base away, this may be a read error. This chain connects TRBV12-3 or TRBV12-4 to TRBJ2-7; 11 bases agree with TRBD1. V lost 8 bases and J lost 7; bases outside the gene matches: 7. The CDR3 has 13 residues. The CDR3 DNA is TGTGCCAGCGGCGGACAGGGGGCTCAAGAGCAGTACTTC. This encodes CASGGQGAQEQYF.

The table lists this clonotype with many counts. The chain carries TRBV6-1 and TRBJ2-3; 9 bases line up with TRBD2. The length of the CDR3 is 14 residues. V shed 5 bases, J shed 4 bases, and the junction held 4 bases outside the gene matches. The germline CDR1 and CDR2 sequences are MNHNS and SASEGT. The DNA for the CDR3 is TGTGCCAGCAGTCGCGGGAGGGGCGCAGATACGCAGTATTTT. This codes for CASSRGRGADTQYF.

This clonotype showed up many times. V usage is TRBV10-3 and J usage is TRBJ2-7; D is perhaps TRBD1 (6 bases). Deletions cut 3 bases from V and 3 bases from J, with 9 bases between. Germline CDR1 reads ENHRY; CDR2 reads SYGVKD. This CDR3 comprises 13 residues. This CDR3 reads CAISERTDYEQYF. For the CDR3, the DNA is TGTGCCATCAGTGAAAGGACAGACTACGAGCAGTACTTC.

Worth noting for this clonotype: This sequence may be a read error, since a much larger clone differs from it by one base. The chain couples TRBV19 to TRBJ2-2; D is ambiguous. Germline V gene sequence: CDR1 LNHDA, CDR2 SQIVND (reference sequence). The CDR3 loop spans 15 amino acids. V gave up 5 bases and J gave up 2 bases, with 12 bases separating them. The DNA of the CDR3 is TGTGCCAGTAGTCTTGTCAGCCCAAACACCGGGGAGCTGTTTTTT. It yields the protein CASSLVSPNTGELFF.

This clonotype was detected ten times or more. This sequence joins TRBV20-1 and TRBJ2-2; D could derive from TRBD1 or TRBD2 (5 bases each). V was trimmed by 6 bases and J by 6 bases, leaving 14 bases between them. There are 13 residues in the CDR3. Per the germline V gene, CDR1 is DFQATT and CDR2 is SNEGSKA (reference sequence). The CDR3 DNA is TGCAGTGCCCGGGACCGTACCTCCGGGGAGCTGTTTTTT. Translated: CSARDRTSGELFF.

In its sample, this clonotype was seen many times. The chain uses TRBV28 and TRBJ2-2, with 7 bases that match TRBD1. With V trimmed by 3 bases and J by 4 bases, 8 bases remained unmatched. CDR1 is MDHEN, CDR2 SYDVKM, per germline. The CDR3 length is 16 residues. The CDR3 nucleotides read TGTGCCAGCAGTTTCCCCGGGACAGCCCCCACCGGGGAGCTGTTTTTT. Amino acid sequence: CASSFPGTAPTGELFF.

This clonotype was detected many times. V usage is TRBV7-8 and J usage is TRBJ2-2; TRBD2 is a possible D gene (5 bases). Germline assignment: CDR1 SGHVS and CDR2 FQNEAQ. Trimming cost V 4 bases and J 2 bases, with 8 bases left between them. The CDR3 runs to 14 residues. In DNA form, the CDR3 reads TGTGCCAGCAGCTCTCGGGGAAACACCGGGGAGCTGTTTTTT. This sequence encodes CASSSRGNTGELFF.

V usage is TRBV9 and J usage is TRBJ2-7, with TRBD2 as a possible D gene (6 bases). The CDR3 is made up of 14 amino acids. The V end lost 3 bases, the J end lost 2 bases, and 12 bases lay between the germline ends. Germline CDR1 and CDR2: SGDLS and YYNGEE. The CDR3 sequence is CASSAREAAYEQYF. The CDR3 DNA follows: TGTGCCAGCAGCGCGCGGGAAGCGGCCTACGAGCAGTACTTC.